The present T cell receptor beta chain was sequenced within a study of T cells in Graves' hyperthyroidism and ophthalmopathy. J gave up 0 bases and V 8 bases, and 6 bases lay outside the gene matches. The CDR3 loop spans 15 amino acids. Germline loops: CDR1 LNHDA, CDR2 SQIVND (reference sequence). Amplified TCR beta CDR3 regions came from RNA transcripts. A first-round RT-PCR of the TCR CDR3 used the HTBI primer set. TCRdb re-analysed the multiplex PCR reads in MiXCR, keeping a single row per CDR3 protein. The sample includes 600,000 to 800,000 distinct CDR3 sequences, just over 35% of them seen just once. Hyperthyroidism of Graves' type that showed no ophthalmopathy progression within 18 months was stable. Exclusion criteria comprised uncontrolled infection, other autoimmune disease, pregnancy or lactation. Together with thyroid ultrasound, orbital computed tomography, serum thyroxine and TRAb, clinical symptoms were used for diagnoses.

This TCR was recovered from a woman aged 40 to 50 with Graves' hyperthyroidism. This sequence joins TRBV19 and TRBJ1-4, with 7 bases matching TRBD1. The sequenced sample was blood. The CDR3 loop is CASGPGTATNEKLFF. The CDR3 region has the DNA TGTGCCAGTGGACCCGGGACAGCAACTAATGAAAAACTGTTTTTT.